This T cell receptor beta chain was sequenced during a study of blood T cell repertoires in COVID-19. On the study more broadly: Samples taken during acute and convalescent COVID-19 were collected in the United States, Italy and Spain. PBMCs, B-cell-depleted T cells, or T cells provided the cDNA or gDNA that made up the material.

This clone was seen a handful of times. Authors' analysis steps: Amplification with reference gene primers provided the estimates of nucleated cell counts. Produced via immunoSEQ multiplex PCR; TCRdb's table is partial and in-frame only. V and J calls and clone size are given by that table; D and trimming were obtained from the DNA. The table shows about 140,000 clones, with approximately 80% occurring only once. This TCR was sampled from a man between 60 and 75 years old who had recovered from COVID-19. The sequenced material came from peripheral blood.

CDR3 amino acids: CASSLTAANYGYTF. Written as DNA, the CDR3 is TGTGCCAGCTCACTGACTGCGGCTAACTATGGCTACACCTTC. V and J are TRBV18 and TRBJ1-2; D gene uncertain. CDR3 size: 14 residues. Germline-derived CDR1 and CDR2 are KGHSH and LQKENI. V shed 4 bases and J shed 0 bases, with 9 bases lying between them.